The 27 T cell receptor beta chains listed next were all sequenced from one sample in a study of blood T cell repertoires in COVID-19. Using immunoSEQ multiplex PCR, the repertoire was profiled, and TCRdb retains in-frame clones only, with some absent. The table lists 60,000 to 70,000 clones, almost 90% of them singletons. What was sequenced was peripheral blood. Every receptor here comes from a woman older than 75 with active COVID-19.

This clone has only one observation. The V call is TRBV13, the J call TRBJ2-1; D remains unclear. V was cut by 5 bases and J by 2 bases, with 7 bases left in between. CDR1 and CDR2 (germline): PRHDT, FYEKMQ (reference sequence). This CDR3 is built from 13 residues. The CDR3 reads CASSPGPYNEQFF. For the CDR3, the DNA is TGTGCCAGCAGCCCCGGTCCCTACAATGAGCAGTTCTTC. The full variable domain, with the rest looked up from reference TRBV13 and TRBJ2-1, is AAGVIQSPRHLIKEKRETATLKCYPIPRHDTVYWYQQGPGQDPQFLISFYEKMQSDKGSIPDRFSAQQFSDYHSELNMSSLELGDSALYFCASSPGPYNEQFFGPGTRLTVL.

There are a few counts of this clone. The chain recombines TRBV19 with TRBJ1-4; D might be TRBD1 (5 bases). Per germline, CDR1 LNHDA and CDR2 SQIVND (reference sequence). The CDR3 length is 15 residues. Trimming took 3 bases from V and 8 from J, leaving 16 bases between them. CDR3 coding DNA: TGTGCCAGTAGTATCCTCCAGGGTGGAGGGGAAAAACTGTTTTTT. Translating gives CASSILQGGGEKLFF. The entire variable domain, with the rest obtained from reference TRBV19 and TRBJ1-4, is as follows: DGGITQSPKYLFRKEGQNVTLSCEQNLNHDAMYWYRQDPGQGLRLIYYSQIVNDFQKGDIAEGYSVSREKKESFPLTVTSAQKNPTAFYLCASSILQGGGEKLFFGSGTQLSVL.

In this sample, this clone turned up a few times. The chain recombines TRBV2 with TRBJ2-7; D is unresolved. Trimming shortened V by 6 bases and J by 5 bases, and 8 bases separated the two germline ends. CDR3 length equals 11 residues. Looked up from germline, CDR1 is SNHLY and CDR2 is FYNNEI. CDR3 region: CASREAHEQYF. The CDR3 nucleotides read TGTGCCAGCAGAGAGGCCCACGAGCAGTACTTC.

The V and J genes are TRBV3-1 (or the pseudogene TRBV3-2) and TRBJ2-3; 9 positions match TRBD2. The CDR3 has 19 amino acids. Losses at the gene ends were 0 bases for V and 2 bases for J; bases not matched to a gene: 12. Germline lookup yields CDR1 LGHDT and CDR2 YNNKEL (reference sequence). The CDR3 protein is CASSQERGVAGAFTDTQYF. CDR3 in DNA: TGTGCCAGCAGCCAAGAGAGGGGAGTAGCGGGGGCCTTCACAGATACGCAGTATTTT.

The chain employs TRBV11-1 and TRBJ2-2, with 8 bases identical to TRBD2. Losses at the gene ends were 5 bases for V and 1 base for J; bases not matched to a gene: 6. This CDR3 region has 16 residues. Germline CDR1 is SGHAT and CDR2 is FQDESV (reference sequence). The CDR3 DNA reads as TGTGCCAGCAGCCAGAACAGCGGGGGGAACACCGGGGAGCTGTTTTTT. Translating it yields CASSQNSGGNTGELFF.

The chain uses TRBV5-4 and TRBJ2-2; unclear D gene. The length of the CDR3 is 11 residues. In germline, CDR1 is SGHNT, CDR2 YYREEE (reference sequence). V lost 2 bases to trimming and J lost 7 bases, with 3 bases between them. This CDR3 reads CASSFSGELFF. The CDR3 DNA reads TGTGCCAGCAGCTTTAGCGGGGAGCTGTTTTTT. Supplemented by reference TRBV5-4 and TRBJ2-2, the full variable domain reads ETGVTQSPTHLIKTRGQQVTLRCSSQSGHNTVSWYQQALGQGPQFIFQYYREEENGRGNFPPRFSGLQFPNYSSELNVNALELDDSALYLCASSFSGELFFGEGSRLTVL.

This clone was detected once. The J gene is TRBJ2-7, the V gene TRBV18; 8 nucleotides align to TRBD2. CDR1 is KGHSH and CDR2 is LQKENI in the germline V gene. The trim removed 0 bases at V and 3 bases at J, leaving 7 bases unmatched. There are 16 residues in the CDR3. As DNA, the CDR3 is TGTGCCAGCTCACCACCGGGTAGCGGGGCCGGCTACGAGCAGTACTTC. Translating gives CASSPPGSGAGYEQYF.

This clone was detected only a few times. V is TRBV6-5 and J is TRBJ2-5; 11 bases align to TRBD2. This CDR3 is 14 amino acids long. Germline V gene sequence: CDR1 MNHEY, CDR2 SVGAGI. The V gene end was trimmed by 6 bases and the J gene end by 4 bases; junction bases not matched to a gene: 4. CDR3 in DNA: TGTGCCAGCAGGGATAGCGGGGGGGCAGAGACCCAGTACTTC. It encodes CASRDSGGAETQYF.

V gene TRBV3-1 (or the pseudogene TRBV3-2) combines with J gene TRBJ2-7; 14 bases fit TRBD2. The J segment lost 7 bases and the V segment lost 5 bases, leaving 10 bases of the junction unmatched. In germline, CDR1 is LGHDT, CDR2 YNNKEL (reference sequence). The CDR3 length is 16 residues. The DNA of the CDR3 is TGTGCCAGCAGCTACCGGCCGGGACTAGCGGGGGAAGAGCAGTACTTC. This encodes CASSYRPGLAGEEQYF.

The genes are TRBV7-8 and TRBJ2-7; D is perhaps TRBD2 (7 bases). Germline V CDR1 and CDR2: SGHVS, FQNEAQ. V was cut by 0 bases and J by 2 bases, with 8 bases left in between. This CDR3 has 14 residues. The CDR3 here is CASSLAGGPYEQYF. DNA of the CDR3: TGTGCCAGCAGCTTAGCGGGGGGGCCCTACGAGCAGTACTTC.

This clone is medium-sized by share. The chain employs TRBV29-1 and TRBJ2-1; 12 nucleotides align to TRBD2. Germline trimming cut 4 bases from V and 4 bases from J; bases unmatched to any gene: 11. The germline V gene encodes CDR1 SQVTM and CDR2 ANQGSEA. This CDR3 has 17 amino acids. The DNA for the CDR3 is TGCAGCGTTGGAGGTCTAGCGGGGGGGTTTAATTACAATGAGCAGTTCTTC. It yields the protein CSVGGLAGGFNYNEQFF.

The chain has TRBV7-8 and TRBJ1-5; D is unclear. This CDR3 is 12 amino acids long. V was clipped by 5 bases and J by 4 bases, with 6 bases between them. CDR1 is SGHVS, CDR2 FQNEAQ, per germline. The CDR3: CASSPTNQPQHF. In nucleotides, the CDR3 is TGTGCCAGCAGCCCGACTAATCAGCCCCAGCATTTT.

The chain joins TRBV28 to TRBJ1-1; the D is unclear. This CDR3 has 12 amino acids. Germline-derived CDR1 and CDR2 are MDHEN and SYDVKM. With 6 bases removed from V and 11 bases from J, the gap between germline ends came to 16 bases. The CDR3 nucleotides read TGTGCCAGCAGCGCCCTTACGGGATCCGCTTTCTTT. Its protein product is CASSALTGSAFF.

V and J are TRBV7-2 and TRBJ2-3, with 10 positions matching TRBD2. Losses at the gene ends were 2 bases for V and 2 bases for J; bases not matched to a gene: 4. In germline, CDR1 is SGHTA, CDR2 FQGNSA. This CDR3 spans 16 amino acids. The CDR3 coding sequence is TGTGCCAGCAGCTTACTAGCGGGGGCCCCCACAGATACGCAGTATTTT. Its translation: CASSLLAGAPTDTQYF.

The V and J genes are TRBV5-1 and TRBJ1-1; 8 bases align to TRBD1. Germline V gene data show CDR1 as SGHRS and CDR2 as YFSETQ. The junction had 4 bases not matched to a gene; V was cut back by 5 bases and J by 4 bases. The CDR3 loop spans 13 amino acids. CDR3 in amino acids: CASRGQGTTEAFF. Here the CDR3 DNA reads TGCGCCAGCAGAGGACAGGGTACCACTGAAGCTTTCTTT.

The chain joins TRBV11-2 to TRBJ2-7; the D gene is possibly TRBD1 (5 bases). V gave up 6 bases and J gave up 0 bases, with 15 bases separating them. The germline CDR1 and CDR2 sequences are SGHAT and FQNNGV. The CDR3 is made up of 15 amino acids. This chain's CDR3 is CASSPAPGNSYEQYF. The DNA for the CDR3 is TGTGCCAGCAGTCCCGCCCCAGGGAACTCCTACGAGCAGTACTTC. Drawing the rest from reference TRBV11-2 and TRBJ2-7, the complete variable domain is EAGVAQSPRYKIIEKRQSVAFWCNPISGHATLYWYQQILGQGPKLLIQFQNNGVVDDSQLPKDRFSAERLKGVDSTLKIQPAKLEDSAVYLCASSPAPGNSYEQYFGPGTRLTVT.

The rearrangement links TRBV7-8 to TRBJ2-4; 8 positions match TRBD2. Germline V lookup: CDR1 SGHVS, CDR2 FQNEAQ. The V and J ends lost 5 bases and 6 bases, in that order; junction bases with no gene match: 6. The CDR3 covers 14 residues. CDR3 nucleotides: TGTGCCAGCAGCACCGGGACTAGAAGAAACATTCAGTACTTC. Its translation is CASSTGTRRNIQYF.

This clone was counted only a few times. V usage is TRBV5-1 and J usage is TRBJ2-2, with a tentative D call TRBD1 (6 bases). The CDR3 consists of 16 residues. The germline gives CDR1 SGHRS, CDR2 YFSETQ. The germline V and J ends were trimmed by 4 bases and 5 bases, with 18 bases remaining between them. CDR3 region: CASSVQGLKQTGELFF. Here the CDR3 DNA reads TGCGCCAGCAGCGTACAGGGATTAAAACAGACCGGGGAGCTGTTTTTT.

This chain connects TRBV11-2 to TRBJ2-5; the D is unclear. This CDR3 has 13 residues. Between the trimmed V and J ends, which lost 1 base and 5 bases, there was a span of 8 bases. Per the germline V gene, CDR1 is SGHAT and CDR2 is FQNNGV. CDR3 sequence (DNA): TGTGCCAGCAGCTTAGGTGAGGTGGAGACCCAGTACTTC. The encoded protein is CASSLGEVETQYF.

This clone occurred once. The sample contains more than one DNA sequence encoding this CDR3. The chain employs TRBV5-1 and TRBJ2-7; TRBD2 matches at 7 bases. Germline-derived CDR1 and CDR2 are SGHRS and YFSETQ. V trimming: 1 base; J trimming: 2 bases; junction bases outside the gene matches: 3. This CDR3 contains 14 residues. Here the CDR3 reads CASSLRAGTYEQYF. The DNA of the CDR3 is TGCGCCAGCAGCTTGAGAGCGGGAACCTACGAGCAGTACTTC.

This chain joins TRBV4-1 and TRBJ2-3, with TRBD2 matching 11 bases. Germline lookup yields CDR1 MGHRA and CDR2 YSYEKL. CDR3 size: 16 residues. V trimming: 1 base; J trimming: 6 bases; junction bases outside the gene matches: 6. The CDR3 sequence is CASSQGQTSGADTQYF. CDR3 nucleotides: TGCGCCAGCAGCCAAGGCCAGACTAGCGGGGCCGATACGCAGTATTTT.

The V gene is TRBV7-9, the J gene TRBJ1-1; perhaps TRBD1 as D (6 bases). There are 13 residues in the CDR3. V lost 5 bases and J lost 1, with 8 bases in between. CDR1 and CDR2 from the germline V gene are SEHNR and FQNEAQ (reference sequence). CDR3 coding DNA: TGTGCCAGCAGCCCACAGGGGAACACTGAAGCTTTCTTT. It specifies CASSPQGNTEAFF.

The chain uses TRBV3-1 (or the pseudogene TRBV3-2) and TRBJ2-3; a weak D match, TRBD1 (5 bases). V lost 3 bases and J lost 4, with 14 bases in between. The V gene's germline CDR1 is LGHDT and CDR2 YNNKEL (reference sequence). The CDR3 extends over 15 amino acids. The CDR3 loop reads CASSHWQGRADTQYF. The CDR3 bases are TGTGCCAGCAGCCATTGGCAGGGAAGGGCAGATACGCAGTATTTT.

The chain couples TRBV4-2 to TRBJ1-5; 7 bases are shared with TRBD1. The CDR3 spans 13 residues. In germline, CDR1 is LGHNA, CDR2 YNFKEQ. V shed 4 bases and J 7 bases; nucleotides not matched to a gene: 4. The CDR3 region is CASSPRDSQPQHF. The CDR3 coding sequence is TGTGCCAGCAGCCCCCGGGACAGCCAGCCCCAGCATTTT.

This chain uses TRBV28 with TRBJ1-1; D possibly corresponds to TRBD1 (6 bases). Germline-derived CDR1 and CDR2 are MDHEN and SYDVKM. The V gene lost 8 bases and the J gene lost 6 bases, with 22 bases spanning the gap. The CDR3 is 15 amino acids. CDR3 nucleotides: TGTGCCAGCCAGGGGAAGGGGTTTGATTTCCCTGAAGCTTTCTTT. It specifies CASQGKGFDFPEAFF.

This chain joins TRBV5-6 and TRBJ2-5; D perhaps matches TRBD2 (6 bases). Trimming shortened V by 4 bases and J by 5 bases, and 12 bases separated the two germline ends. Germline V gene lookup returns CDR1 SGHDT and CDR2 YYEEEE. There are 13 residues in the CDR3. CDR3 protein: CASSAGPRETQYF. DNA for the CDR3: TGTGCCAGCAGCGCGGGGCCTCGGGAGACCCAGTACTTC.

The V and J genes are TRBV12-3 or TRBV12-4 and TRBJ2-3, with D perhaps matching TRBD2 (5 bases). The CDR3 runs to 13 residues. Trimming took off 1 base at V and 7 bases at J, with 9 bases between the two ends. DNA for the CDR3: TGTGCCAGCAGTTTAGGCCTAGCATATACGCAGTATTTT. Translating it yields CASSLGLAYTQYF.